A single sample is the source of the 26 T cell receptor beta chains below, sequenced in a study of cytomegalovirus exposure and HLA in healthy donors (dated by TCRdb to the late 2010s). The method behind the library was the immunoSEQ multiplex PCR assay. TCRdb re-hosts the immuneACCESS table, in-frame sequences only. Its copies lack some clones; in the studies checked, an unresolved V gene accounts for under half of them, and the cause for the rest is not known. The sample table holds tens of thousands of clones, of which over 75% were seen once. The ten largest clonotypes hold about 6.7% of the sample. Material: PBMCs. The source of these receptors is a woman aged 30 to 39 in good health and CMV-seronegative.

J is TRBJ2-1 and V is TRBV25-1; TRBD2 aligns across 7 bases. CDR1 and CDR2 from the germline V gene are MGHDK and SYGVNS. The CDR3 has 15 amino acids. The junction had 11 bases not matched to a gene; V was cut back by 4 bases and J by 8 bases. The CDR3 region is CASSARGRAGDEQFF. The CDR3 coding sequence is TGTGCCAGCAGTGCCCGTGGGAGGGCGGGGGATGAGCAGTTCTTC.

CDR3 sequence (DNA): TGTGCCAGCACCACTATAGGGGTAACGAACACTGAAGCTTTCTTT. It codes for CASTTIGVTNTEAFF. The genes are TRBV6-1 and TRBJ1-1, with TRBD1 as a possible D gene (5 bases). V lost 7 bases and J 1 base, leaving 16 bases between the germline ends. From germline, CDR1 is MNHNS and CDR2 SASEGT. The length of the CDR3 is 15 residues.

The chain recombines TRBV28 with TRBJ2-7, with TRBD2 identical over 8 bases. Trimming removed 7 bases from V and 1 base from J; junction bases left unmatched: 9. Germline V gives CDR1 MDHEN, CDR2 SYDVKM. There are 15 residues in the CDR3. CDR3 protein: CASTLQGTRSYEQYF. The CDR3 bases are TGTGCCAGCACCCTCCAAGGGACTAGATCCTACGAGCAGTACTTC.

CDR3 nucleotides: TGTGCCAGCAGCTTGCAGCAGGGTAACTATGGCTACACCTTC. Translated, it gives CASSLQQGNYGYTF. This chain joins TRBV5-4 and TRBJ1-2; TRBD1 is a possible D gene (5 bases). The CDR3 length is 14 residues. Germline V gene sequence: CDR1 SGHNT, CDR2 YYREEE (reference sequence). V lost 1 base and J 1 base, leaving 8 bases between the germline ends.

V and J are TRBV6-5 and TRBJ1-1; D call uncertain. Trimming took 2 bases from V and 4 from J, leaving 14 bases between them. The CDR3 is 15 residues long. Germline lookup yields CDR1 MNHEY and CDR2 SVGAGI. The CDR3 nucleotides read TGTGCCAGCAGTTACGTGGGTGCGGGGAGCACTGAAGCTTTCTTT. Its protein is CASSYVGAGSTEAFF.

The V and J genes are TRBV27 and TRBJ2-7; TRBD2 might be the D (5 bases). The CDR3 is made up of 14 amino acids. V gave up 6 bases and J gave up 2 bases, with 14 bases separating them. Germline-derived CDR1 and CDR2 are MNHEY and SMNVEV (reference sequence). The CDR3 protein is CASRPSSGAYEQYF. The CDR3 coding sequence is TGTGCCAGCAGGCCCTCGAGCGGTGCCTACGAGCAGTACTTC.

The V gene is TRBV19, the J gene TRBJ2-3, with unresolved D. The CDR3 is 13 residues long. The V end was cut by 5 bases, the J end by 5 bases, with 11 bases between. Germline V gene lookup returns CDR1 LNHDA and CDR2 SQIVND (reference sequence). CDR3 nucleotides: TGTGCCAGTAGTTCTCCCGACAAAGATACGCAGTATTTT. Translation gives CASSSPDKDTQYF.

As DNA, the CDR3 is TGCGCCAGCGCTGGGGGCAGCTACGAGCAGTACTTC. Translation: CASAGGSYEQYF. The chain couples TRBV10-2 to TRBJ2-7, with D tentatively TRBD1 (6 bases). This CDR3 spans 12 amino acids. With 8 bases removed from V and 3 bases from J, the gap between germline ends came to 11 bases. CDR1 and CDR2 (germline): WSHSY, SAAADI.

J is TRBJ1-5 and V is TRBV15, with D maybe TRBD1 (5 bases). The germline CDR1 and CDR2 sequences are LNHNV and YYDKDF (reference sequence). This CDR3 contains 15 residues. Trimming removed 0 bases at V and 5 bases at J, with 11 bases between. CDR3 amino acids: CATSRDRGGYQPQHF. The CDR3 DNA sequence: TGTGCCACCAGCAGAGATCGGGGGGGTTATCAGCCCCAGCATTTT.

The table lists this clone with a count of one. The gene calls are TRBV7-8 and TRBJ1-1; 8 bases are a match to TRBD1. Trimming took 8 bases from V and 1 from J; bases not matched to a gene: 9. This CDR3 spans 15 amino acids. In germline, CDR1 is SGHVS, CDR2 FQNEAQ. CDR3 region: CASGLTGTGNTEAFF. The CDR3 coding sequence is TGTGCCAGCGGACTGACCGGGACAGGGAACACTGAAGCTTTCTTT.

Points on this clone: One end of the junction varies from germline; a read error may be responsible. The gene calls are TRBV11-3 and TRBJ1-1, with TRBD1 matching 8 bases. Per the germline V gene, CDR1 is SGHNT and CDR2 is YENEEA. CDR3 length: 14 residues. The CDR3 protein is CASSLTGDNTEAFF. DNA of the CDR3: TGCGCCAGCAGCCTGACAGGGGACAACACTGAAGCTTTCTTT.

The chain has TRBV7-2 and TRBJ2-1, with 16 positions matching TRBD2. Losses at the gene ends were 5 bases for V and 8 bases for J; bases not matched to a gene: 3. The CDR3 extends over 15 amino acids. CDR1 is SGHTA, CDR2 FQGNSA, per germline. Here the CDR3 DNA reads TGTGCCAGCAGCCAGGGACTAGCGGGAGGGGATGAGCAGTTCTTC. Its protein is CASSQGLAGGDEQFF.

This chain connects TRBV28 to TRBJ2-7; TRBD2 matches 7 bases. Looked up from germline, CDR1 is MDHEN and CDR2 is SYDVKM. CDR3 length: 18 amino acids. V was pared by 1 base and J by 3 bases, with 15 bases of the junction left unmatched. The CDR3 reads CASSLSLPGGSGIYEQYF. The CDR3 DNA reads TGTGCCAGCAGTTTATCGTTACCGGGCGGGAGTGGGATCTACGAGCAGTACTTC. Complete variable domain (other parts from reference TRBV28 and TRBJ2-7): DVKVTQSSRYLVKRTGEKVFLECVQDMDHENMFWYRQDPGLGLRLIYFSYDVKMKEKGDIPEGYSVSREKKERFSLILESASTNQTSMYLCASSLSLPGGSGIYEQYFGPGTRLTVT.

CDR3 nucleotides: TGTGCCAGCAGTGTGACAGGGGGCACTGAAGCTTTCTTT. The encoded protein is CASSVTGGTEAFF. The chain carries TRBV27 and TRBJ1-1; 9 bases match TRBD1. CDR1 is MNHEY and CDR2 is SMNVEV in the germline V gene (reference sequence). This CDR3 is 13 amino acids long. V lost 5 bases to trimming and J lost 4 bases; unmatched junction nucleotides: 2.

The chain recombines TRBV27 with TRBJ2-1; the match to TRBD2 covers 11 bases. With 0 bases clipped from V and 7 bases from J, the junction kept 8 bases outside the gene matches. CDR3 length equals 17 residues. Germline V gene sequence: CDR1 MNHEY, CDR2 SMNVEV (reference sequence). This CDR3 reads CASSLSRLAGGVNEQFF. The CDR3 bases are TGTGCCAGCAGTTTATCCAGGCTAGCGGGAGGTGTTAATGAGCAGTTCTTC.

This chain links TRBV5-1 with TRBJ2-7, with D hard to call. The CDR3 spans 12 residues. Per the germline V gene, CDR1 is SGHRS and CDR2 is YFSETQ. Trimming removed 7 bases at V and 3 bases at J, with 11 bases between. CDR3 bases: TGCGCCAGCCCGGAGCTCATCTACGAGCAGTACTTC. Protein product: CASPELIYEQYF.

This rearrangement joins TRBV5-1 to TRBJ2-7, with D uncertain. The V end lost 0 bases, the J end lost 1 base, and 5 bases lay between the germline ends. Per germline, CDR1 SGHRS and CDR2 YFSETQ. This CDR3 comprises 13 residues. CDR3 DNA: TGCGCCAGCAGCTTGGCCAGTTCCTACGAGCAGTACTTC. Translated: CASSLASSYEQYF.

The chain combines TRBV5-4 with TRBJ2-2; 9 bases align to TRBD1. Germline V lookup: CDR1 SGHNT, CDR2 YYREEE (reference sequence). The CDR3 contains 15 residues. Losses at the gene ends were 4 bases for V and 6 bases for J; bases not matched to a gene: 7. Here the CDR3 reads CASSPRDRVAGELFF. Here the CDR3 DNA reads TGTGCCAGCAGCCCCCGGGACAGGGTAGCCGGGGAGCTGTTTTTT.

The chain joins TRBV10-3 to TRBJ1-4; 8 nucleotides align to TRBD1. Germline V lookup: CDR1 ENHRY, CDR2 SYGVKD. V gave up 0 bases and J gave up 5 bases; unmatched junction bases: 8. CDR3 size: 17 residues. Here the CDR3 reads CAISESVRDRSNEKLFF. CDR3 sequence (DNA): TGTGCCATCAGTGAGTCTGTCCGGGACAGGTCAAATGAAAAACTGTTTTTT.

This chain links TRBV7-9 with TRBJ2-1; 9 bases map to TRBD1. V dropped 1 base and J dropped 14; count of bases not matched to a gene: 12. The germline gives CDR1 SEHNR, CDR2 FQNEAQ (reference sequence). The CDR3 spans 15 residues. In nucleotides, the CDR3 is TGTGCCAGCAGCTTAGGTACTGGACAGGGGCCACGGGAGTTCTTC. It encodes CASSLGTGQGPREFF. Full variable domain (outside the CDR3, taken from reference TRBV7-9 and TRBJ2-1): DTGVSQNPRHKITKRGQNVTFRCDPISEHNRLYWYRQTLGQGPEFLTYFQNEAQLEKSRLLSDRFSAERPKGSFSTLEIQRTEQGDSAMYLCASSLGTGQGPREFFGPGTRLTVL.

The chain combines TRBV27 with TRBJ2-4, with 9 bases aligning to TRBD1. The junction had 5 bases not matched to a gene; V was cut back by 5 bases and J by 0 bases. This CDR3 is 16 amino acids long. CDR1 and CDR2 from the germline V gene are MNHEY and SMNVEV (reference sequence). CDR3 loop: CASSGGQGIAKNIQYF. CDR3 sequence (DNA): TGTGCCAGCAGTGGGGGACAGGGAATAGCCAAAAACATTCAGTACTTC.

The chain carries TRBV27 and TRBJ1-1; D gene unclear. In germline, CDR1 is MNHEY, CDR2 SMNVEV (reference sequence). With 4 bases removed from V and 5 bases from J, the gap between germline ends came to 11 bases. This CDR3 is built from 13 residues. This CDR3 reads CASSSWAATEAFF. The CDR3 nucleotides are TGTGCCAGCAGTTCTTGGGCTGCTACTGAAGCTTTCTTT.

The rearrangement links TRBV27 to TRBJ2-7, with D maybe TRBD1 (5 bases). This CDR3 is built from 13 residues. The V gene lost 4 bases and the J gene lost 6 bases, with 13 bases spanning the gap. Per the germline V gene, CDR1 is MNHEY and CDR2 is SMNVEV (reference sequence). CDR3 amino acids: CASSWGRMSEQYF. The CDR3 DNA follows: TGTGCCAGCAGTTGGGGCCGAATGAGCGAGCAGTACTTC.

The chain couples TRBV28 to TRBJ1-1, with TRBD1 matching over 9 bases. With V trimmed by 5 bases and J by 4 bases, 11 bases remained unmatched. Germline V gene data show CDR1 as MDHEN and CDR2 as SYDVKM. This CDR3 contains 16 residues. CDR3 loop: CASSPMDRGGGTEAFF. CDR3 bases: TGTGCCAGCAGTCCTATGGACAGGGGCGGAGGCACTGAAGCTTTCTTT.

The chain combines TRBV10-1 with TRBJ2-1, with D possibly being TRBD2 (6 bases). The CDR3 extends over 14 amino acids. Germline-derived CDR1 and CDR2 are WNHNN and SYGVQD (reference sequence). Trimming removed 3 bases from V and 7 bases from J, with 13 bases in between. In nucleotides, the CDR3 is TGCGCCAGCAGTGACGGCGGGACGAGGAATGAGCAGTTCTTC. Protein: CASSDGGTRNEQFF.

The V and J genes are TRBV2 and TRBJ2-3; D is undetermined. CDR1 is SNHLY and CDR2 is FYNNEI in the germline V gene. Trimming took off 6 bases at V and 6 bases at J, with 7 bases between the two ends. This CDR3 comprises 11 residues. This chain's CDR3 is CASSRWDTQYF. CDR3 in DNA: TGTGCCAGCAGCAGATGGGATACGCAGTATTTT. Drawing the rest from reference TRBV2 and TRBJ2-3, the complete variable domain is EPEVTQTPSHQVTQMGQEVILRCVPISNHLYFYWYRQILGQKVEFLVSFYNNEISEKSEIFDDQFSVERPDGSNFTLKIRSTKLEDSAMYFCASSRWDTQYFGPGTRLTVL.